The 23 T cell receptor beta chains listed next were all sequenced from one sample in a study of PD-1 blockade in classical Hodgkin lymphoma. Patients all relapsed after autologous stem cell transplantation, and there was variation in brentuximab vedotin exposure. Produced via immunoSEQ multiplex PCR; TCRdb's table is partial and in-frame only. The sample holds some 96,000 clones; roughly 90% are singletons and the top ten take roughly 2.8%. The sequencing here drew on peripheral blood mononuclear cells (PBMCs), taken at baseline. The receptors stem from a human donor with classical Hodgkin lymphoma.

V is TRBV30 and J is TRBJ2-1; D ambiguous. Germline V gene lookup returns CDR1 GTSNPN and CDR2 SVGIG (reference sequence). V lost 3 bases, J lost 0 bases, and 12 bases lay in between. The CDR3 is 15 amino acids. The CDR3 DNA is TGTGCCTGGAGGCCTAACGTAGTCTCCTACAATGAGCAGTTCTTC. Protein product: CAWRPNVVSYNEQFF.

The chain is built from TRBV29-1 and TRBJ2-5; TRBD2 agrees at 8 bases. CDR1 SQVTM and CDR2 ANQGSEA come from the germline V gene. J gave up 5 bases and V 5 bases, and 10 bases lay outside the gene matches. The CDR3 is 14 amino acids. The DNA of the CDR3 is TGCAGCGTTTCCCCGAGCGGGAGAGGTGAGACCCAGTACTTC. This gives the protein CSVSPSGRGETQYF.

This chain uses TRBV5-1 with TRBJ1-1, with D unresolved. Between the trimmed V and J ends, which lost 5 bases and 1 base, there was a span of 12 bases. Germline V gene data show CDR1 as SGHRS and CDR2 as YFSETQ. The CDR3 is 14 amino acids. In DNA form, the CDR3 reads TGCGCCAGCAGGGTCATCGCGGGGAACACTGAAGCTTTCTTT. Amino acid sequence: CASRVIAGNTEAFF.

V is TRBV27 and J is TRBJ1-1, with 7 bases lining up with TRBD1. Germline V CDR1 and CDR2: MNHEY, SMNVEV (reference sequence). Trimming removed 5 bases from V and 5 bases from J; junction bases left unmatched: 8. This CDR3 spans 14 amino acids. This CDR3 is CASSPGRRGTEAFF. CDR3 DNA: TGTGCCAGCAGTCCGGGCCGCAGGGGGACTGAAGCTTTCTTT.

CDR3 in amino acids: CASRHRDSLTDTQYF. The CDR3 nucleotides read TGTGCCAGCAGGCACAGGGACTCCCTCACAGATACGCAGTATTTT. This chain uses TRBV7-8 with TRBJ2-3, with D perhaps being TRBD1 or TRBD2 (6 bases each). With 6 bases removed from V and 2 bases from J, the gap between germline ends came to 15 bases. The CDR3 is 15 residues long. Germline values: CDR1 SGHVS, CDR2 FQNEAQ. Together with reference TRBV7-8 and TRBJ2-3, the CDR3 gives the full variable domain: GAGVSQSPRYKVAKRGQDVALRCDPISGHVSLFWYQQALGQGPEFLTYFQNEAQLDKSGLPSDRFFAERPEGSVSTLKIQRTQQEDSAVYLCASRHRDSLTDTQYFGPGTRLTVL.

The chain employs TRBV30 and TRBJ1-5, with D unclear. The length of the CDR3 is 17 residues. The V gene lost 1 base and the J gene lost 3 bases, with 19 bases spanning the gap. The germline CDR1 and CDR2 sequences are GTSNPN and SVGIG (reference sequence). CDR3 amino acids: CAWSEGRLVTFNQPQHF. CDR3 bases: TGTGCCTGGAGTGAGGGCAGGCTGGTCACCTTCAATCAGCCCCAGCATTTT.

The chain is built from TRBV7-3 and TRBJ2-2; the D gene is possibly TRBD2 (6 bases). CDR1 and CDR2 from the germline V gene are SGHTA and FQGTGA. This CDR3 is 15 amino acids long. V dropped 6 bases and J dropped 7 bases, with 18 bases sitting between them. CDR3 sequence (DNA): TGTGCCAGCAGAATTAACCGGGAGAGTGGCGGGGAGCTGTTTTTT. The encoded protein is CASRINRESGGELFF.

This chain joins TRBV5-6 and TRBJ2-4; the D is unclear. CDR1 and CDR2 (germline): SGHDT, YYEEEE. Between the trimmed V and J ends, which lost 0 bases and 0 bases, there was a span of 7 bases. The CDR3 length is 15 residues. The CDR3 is CASSLDRIAKNIQYF. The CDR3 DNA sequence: TGTGCCAGCAGCTTGGACCGGATAGCCAAAAACATTCAGTACTTC.

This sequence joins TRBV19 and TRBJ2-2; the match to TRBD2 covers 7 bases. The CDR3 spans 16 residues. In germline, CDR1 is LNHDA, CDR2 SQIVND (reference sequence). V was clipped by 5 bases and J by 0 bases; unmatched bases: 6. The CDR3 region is CASSSASGSNTGELFF. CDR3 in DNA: TGTGCCAGTAGTTCAGCTAGCGGTTCGAACACCGGGGAGCTGTTTTTT.

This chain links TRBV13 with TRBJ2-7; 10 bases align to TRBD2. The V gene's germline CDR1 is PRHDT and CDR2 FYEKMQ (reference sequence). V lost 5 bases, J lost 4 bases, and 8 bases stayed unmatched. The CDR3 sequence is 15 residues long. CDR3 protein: CASSPSSGRGYEQYF. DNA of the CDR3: TGTGCCAGCAGCCCTTCTAGCGGGAGAGGGTACGAGCAGTACTTC.

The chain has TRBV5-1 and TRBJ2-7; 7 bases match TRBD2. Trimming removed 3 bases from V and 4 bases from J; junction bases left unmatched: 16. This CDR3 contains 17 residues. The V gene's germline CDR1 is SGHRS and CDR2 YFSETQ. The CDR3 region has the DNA TGCGCCAGCAGCTCTAGGGCTAGGGGAGCGGGGAGGTACGAGCAGTACTTC. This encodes CASSSRARGAGRYEQYF.

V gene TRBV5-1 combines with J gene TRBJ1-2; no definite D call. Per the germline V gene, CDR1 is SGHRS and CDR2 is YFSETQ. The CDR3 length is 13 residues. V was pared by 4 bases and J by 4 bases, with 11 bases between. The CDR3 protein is CASSGNGGYGYTF. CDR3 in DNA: TGCGCCAGCAGCGGAAATGGAGGCTATGGCTACACCTTC. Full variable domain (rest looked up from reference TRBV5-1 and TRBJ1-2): KAGVTQTPRYLIKTRGQQVTLSCSPISGHRSVSWYQQTPGQGLQFLFEYFSETQRNKGNFPGRFSGRQFSNSRSEMNVSTLELGDSALYLCASSGNGGYGYTFGSGTRLTVV.

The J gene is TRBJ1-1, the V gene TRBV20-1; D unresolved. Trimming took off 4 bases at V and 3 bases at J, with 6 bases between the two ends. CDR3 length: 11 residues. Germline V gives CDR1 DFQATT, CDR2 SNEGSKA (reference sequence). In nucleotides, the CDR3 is TGCAGTGCTAAGGGATACACTGAAGCTTTCTTT. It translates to CSAKGYTEAFF.

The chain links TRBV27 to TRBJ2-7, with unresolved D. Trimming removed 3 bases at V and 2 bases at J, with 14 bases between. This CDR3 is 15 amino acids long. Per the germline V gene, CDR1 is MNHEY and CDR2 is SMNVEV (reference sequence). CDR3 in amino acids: CASSLDIGTTYEQYF. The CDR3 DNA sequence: TGTGCCAGCAGTTTGGATATAGGCACTACCTACGAGCAGTACTTC.

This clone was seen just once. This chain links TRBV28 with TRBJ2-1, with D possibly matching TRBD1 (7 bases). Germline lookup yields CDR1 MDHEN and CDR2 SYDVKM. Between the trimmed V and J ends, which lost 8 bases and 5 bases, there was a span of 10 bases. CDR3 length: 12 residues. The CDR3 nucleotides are TGTGCCAGCCGCGGGACAGACAATGAGCAGTTCTTC. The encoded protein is CASRGTDNEQFF.

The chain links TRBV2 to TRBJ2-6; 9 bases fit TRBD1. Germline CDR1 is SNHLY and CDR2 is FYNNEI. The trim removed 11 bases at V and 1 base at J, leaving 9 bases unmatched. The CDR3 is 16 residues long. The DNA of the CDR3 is TGTGCCTGCCGGGACAGGGCCGCATCTGGGGCCAACGTCCTGACTTTC. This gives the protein CACRDRAASGANVLTF.

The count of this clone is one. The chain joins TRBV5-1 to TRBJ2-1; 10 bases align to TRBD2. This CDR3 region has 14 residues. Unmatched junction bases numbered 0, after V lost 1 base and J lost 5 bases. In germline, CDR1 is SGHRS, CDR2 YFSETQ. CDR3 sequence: CASSLTSGNNEQFF. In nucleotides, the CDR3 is TGCGCCAGCAGCTTGACTAGCGGGAACAATGAGCAGTTCTTC.

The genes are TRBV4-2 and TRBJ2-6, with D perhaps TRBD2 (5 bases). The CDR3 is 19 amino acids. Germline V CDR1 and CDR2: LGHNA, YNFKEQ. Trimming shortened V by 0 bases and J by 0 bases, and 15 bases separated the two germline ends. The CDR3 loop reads CASSQDRRSDYSGANVLTF. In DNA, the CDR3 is TGTGCCAGCAGCCAAGATAGGCGTTCCGACTACTCTGGGGCCAACGTCCTGACTTTC.

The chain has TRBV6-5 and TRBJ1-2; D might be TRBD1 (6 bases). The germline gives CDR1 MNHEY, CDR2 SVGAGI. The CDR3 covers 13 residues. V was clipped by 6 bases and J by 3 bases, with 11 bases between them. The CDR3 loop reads CASSLDSDYGYTF. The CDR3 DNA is TGTGCCAGCAGCCTGGACAGCGACTATGGCTACACCTTC.

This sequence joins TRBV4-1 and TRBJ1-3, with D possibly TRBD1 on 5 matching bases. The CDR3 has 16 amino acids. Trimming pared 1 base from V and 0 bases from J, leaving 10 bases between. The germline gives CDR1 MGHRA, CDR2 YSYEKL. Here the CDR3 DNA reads TGCGCCAGCAGCCAAGGGAGGGGCTACTCTGGAAACACCATATATTTT. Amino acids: CASSQGRGYSGNTIYF.

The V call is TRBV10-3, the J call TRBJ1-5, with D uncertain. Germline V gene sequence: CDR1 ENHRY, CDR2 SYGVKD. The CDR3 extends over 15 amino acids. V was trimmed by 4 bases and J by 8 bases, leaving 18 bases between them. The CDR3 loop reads CAISVSLDFGEPQHF. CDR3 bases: TGTGCCATCAGTGTCTCCCTCGACTTCGGGGAGCCCCAGCATTTT.

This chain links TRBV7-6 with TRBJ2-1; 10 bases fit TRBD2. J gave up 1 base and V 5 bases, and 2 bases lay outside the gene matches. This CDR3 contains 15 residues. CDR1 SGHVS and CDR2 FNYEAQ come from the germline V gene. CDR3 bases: TGTGCCAGCAGCCCTAGCGGGAGTTCCTACAATGAGCAGTTCTTC. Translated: CASSPSGSSYNEQFF.

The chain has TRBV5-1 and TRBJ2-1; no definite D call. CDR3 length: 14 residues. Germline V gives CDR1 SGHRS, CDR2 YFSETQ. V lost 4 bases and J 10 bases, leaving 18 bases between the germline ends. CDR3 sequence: CASSPLAGADEQFF. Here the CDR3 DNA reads TGCGCCAGCAGCCCATTGGCCGGAGCAGACGAGCAGTTCTTC.